This paragraph reports one T cell receptor beta chain. No antigen is known for it. The data originate from a study of blood T cell dynamics during melanoma immunotherapy. Sequencing was performed with immunoSEQ multiplex PCR; in TCRdb, only in-frame clones are kept and a portion is missing. The sample lists about 10,000 clones, around nine tenths occurring once. This CDR3 region has 16 residues. CDR1 and CDR2 (germline): SGDLS, YYNGEE. The trim removed 3 bases at V and 7 bases at J, leaving 12 bases unmatched. Time point reported: week 3, after first cycle of checkpoint inhibitor. Study observations and caveats: Unlike progressors, later disease-control patients had W3 repertoires gaining clonality or diversity.

This clonotype was sampled from a human donor with melanoma. The V gene is TRBV9, the J gene TRBJ2-1, with 8 positions matching TRBD1. The source material was blood, sampled from a patient treated with checkpoint blockade. The CDR3 coding sequence is TGTGCCAGCAGCGCCCGCATGAGACAGGGGTTTAATGAGCAGTTCTTC. It translates to CASSARMRQGFNEQFF. Full variable domain (missing parts from reference TRBV9 and TRBJ2-1): DSGVTQTPKHLITATGQRVTLRCSPRSGDLSVYWYQQSLDQGLQFLIQYYNGEERAKGNILERFSAQQFPDLHSELNLSSLELGDSALYFCASSARMRQGFNEQFFGPGTRLTVL.